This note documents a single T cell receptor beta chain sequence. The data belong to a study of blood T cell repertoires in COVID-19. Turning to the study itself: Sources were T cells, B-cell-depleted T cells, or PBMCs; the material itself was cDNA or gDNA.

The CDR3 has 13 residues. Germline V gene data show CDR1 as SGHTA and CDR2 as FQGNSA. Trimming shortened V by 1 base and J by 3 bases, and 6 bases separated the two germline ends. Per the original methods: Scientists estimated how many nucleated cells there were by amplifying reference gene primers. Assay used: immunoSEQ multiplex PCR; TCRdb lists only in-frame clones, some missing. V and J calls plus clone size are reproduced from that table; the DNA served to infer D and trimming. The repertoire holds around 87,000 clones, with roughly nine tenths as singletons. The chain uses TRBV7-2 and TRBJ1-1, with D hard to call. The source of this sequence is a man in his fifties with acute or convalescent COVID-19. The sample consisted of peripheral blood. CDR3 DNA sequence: TGTGCCAGCAGCTTAGAGGAGGACACTGAAGCTTTCTTT. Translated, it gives CASSLEEDTEAFF. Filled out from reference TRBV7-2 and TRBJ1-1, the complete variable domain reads GAGVSQSPSNKVTEKGKDVELRCDPISGHTALYWYRQSLGQGLEFLIYFQGNSAPDKSGLPSDRFSAERTGGSVSTLTIQRTQQEDSAVYLCASSLEEDTEAFFGQGTRLTVV.